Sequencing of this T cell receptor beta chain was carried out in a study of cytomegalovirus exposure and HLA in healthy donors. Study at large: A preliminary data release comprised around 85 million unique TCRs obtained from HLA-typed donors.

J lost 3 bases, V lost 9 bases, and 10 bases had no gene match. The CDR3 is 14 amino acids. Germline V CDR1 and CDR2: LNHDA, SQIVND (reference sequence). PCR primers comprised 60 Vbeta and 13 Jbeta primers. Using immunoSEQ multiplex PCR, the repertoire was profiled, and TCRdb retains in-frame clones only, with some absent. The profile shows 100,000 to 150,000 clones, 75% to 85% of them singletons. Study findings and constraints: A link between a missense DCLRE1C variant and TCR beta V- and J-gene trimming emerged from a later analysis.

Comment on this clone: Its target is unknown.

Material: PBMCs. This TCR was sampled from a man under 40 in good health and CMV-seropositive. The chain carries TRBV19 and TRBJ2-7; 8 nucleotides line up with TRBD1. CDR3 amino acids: CASLTGGEVYEQYF. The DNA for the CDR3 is TGTGCCAGCCTCACAGGGGGTGAGGTCTACGAGCAGTACTTC.